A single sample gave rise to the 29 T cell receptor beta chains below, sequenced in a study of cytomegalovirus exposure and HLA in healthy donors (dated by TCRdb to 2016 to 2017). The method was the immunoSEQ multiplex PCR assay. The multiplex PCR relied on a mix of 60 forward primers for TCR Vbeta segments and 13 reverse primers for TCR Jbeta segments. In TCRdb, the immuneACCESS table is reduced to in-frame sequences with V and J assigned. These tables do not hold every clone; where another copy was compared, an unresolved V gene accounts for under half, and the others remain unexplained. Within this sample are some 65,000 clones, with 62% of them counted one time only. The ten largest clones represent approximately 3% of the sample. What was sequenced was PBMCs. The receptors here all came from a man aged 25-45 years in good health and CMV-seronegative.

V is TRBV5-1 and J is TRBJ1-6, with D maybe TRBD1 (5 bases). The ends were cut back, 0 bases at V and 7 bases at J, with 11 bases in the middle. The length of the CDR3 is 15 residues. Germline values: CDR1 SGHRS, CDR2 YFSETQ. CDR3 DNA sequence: TGCGCCAGCAGCTTGGGAAGCAGGGTAAATTCACCCCTCCACTTT. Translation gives CASSLGSRVNSPLHF.

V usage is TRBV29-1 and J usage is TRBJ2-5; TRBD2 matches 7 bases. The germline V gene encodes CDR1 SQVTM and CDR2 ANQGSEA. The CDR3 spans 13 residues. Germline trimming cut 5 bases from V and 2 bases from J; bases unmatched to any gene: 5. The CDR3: CSVPHSGQETQYF. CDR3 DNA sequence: TGCAGCGTTCCCCATAGCGGGCAAGAGACCCAGTACTTC.

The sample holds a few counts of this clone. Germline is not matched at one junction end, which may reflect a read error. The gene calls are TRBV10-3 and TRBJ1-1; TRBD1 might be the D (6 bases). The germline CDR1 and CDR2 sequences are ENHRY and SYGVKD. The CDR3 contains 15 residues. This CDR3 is CAISEQGQGSSEAFF. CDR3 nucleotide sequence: TGTGCCATCAGTGAGCAGGGGCAGGGAAGCTCTGAGGCTTTCTTT.

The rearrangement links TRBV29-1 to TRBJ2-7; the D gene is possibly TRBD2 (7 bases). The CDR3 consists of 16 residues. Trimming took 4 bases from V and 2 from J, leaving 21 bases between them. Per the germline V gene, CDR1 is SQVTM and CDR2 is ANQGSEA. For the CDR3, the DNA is TGCAGCGTTGCGCGGTGGGGGGGGGCGCCGACCTACGAGCAGTACTTC. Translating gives CSVARWGGAPTYEQYF.

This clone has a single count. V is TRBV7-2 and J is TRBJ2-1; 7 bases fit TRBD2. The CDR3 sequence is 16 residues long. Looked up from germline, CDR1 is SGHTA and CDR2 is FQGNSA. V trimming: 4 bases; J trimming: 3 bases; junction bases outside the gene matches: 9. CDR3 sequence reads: CASSSPAGDHYNEQFF. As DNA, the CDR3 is TGTGCCAGCAGCTCACCTGCGGGGGACCACTACAATGAGCAGTTCTTC.

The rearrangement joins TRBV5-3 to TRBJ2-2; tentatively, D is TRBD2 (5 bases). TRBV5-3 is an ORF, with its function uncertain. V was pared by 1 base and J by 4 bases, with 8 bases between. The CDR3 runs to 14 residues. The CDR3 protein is CARSLRGLTGELFF. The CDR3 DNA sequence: TGTGCCAGAAGCTTGCGGGGTCTCACCGGGGAGCTGTTTTTT.

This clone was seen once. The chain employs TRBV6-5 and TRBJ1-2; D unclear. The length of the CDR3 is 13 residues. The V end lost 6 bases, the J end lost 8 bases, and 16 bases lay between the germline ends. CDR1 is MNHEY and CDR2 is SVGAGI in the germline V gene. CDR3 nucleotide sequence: TGTGCCAGCAGCCAGACACGGGCGGGAGGCTACACCTTC. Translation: CASSQTRAGGYTF.

The CDR3 nucleotides read TGTGCCAGCAGCTTAGCGGTCGGGGGGCCCGGGGAGTCCCAGTACTTC. It is translated as CASSLAVGGPGESQYF. The chain uses TRBV7-2 and TRBJ2-5, with D perhaps TRBD2 (7 bases). The CDR3 runs to 16 residues. The germline CDR1 and CDR2 sequences are SGHTA and FQGNSA. V was trimmed by 0 bases and J by 9 bases, leaving 20 bases between them.

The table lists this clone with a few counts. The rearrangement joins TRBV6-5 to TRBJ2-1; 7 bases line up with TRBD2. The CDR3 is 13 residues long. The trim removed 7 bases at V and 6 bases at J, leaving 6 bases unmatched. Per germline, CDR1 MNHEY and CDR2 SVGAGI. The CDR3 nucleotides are TGTGCCAGCATGTGGGCTAGCGGCAATGAGCAGTTCTTC. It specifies CASMWASGNEQFF.

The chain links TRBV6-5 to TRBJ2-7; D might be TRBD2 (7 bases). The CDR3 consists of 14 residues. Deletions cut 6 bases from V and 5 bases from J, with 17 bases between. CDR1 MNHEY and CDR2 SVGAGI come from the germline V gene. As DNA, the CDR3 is TGTGCCAGCAGAAAAGCTACAGGGAGGGACGAGCAGTACTTC. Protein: CASRKATGRDEQYF.

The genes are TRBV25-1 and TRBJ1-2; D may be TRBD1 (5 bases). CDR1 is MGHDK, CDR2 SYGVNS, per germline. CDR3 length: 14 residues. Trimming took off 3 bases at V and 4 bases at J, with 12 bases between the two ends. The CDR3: CASSDRVEFYGYTF. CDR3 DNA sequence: TGTGCCAGCAGTGACAGGGTTGAGTTCTATGGCTACACCTTC.

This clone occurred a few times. The chain's CDR3 is CASSPTSGGNSYEQYF. The DNA of the CDR3 is TGTGCCAGCAGCCCTACTAGCGGGGGGAATTCCTACGAGCAGTACTTC. This rearrangement joins TRBV9 to TRBJ2-7; 12 positions agree with TRBD2. Trimming took 4 bases from V and 1 from J; bases not matched to a gene: 6. Germline CDR1 reads SGDLS; CDR2 reads YYNGEE. This CDR3 contains 16 residues. The whole variable domain, remainder taken from reference TRBV9 and TRBJ2-7, is DSGVTQTPKHLITATGQRVTLRCSPRSGDLSVYWYQQSLDQGLQFLIQYYNGEERAKGNILERFSAQQFPDLHSELNLSSLELGDSALYFCASSPTSGGNSYEQYFGPGTRLTVT.

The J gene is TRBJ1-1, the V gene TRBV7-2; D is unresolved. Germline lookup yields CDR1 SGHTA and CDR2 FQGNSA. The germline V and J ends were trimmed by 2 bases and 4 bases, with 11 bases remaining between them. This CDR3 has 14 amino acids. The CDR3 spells CASSLTSGSTEAFF. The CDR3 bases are TGTGCCAGCAGCTTAACTTCGGGGAGCACTGAAGCTTTCTTT.

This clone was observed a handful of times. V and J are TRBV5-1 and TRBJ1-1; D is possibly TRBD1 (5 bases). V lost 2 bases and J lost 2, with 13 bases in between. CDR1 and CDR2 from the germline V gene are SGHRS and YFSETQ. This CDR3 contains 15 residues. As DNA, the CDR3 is TGCGCCAGCAGCTTTGGGGGGGGAGTAAACACTGAAGCTTTCTTT. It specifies CASSFGGGVNTEAFF.

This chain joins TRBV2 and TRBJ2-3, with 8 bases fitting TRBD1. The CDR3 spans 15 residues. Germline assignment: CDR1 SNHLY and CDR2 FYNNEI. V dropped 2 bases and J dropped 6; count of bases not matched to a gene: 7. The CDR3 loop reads CASSEWQGAGDTQYF. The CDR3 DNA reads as TGTGCCAGCAGTGAATGGCAGGGGGCAGGGGATACGCAGTATTTT.

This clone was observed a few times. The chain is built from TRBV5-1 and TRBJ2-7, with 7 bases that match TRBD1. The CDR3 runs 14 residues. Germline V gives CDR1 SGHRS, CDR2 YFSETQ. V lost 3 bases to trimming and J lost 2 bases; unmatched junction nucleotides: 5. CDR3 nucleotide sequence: TGCGCCAGCAGCTCACAGGGGTCGGCCTACGAGCAGTACTTC. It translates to CASSSQGSAYEQYF.

In DNA, the CDR3 is TGTGCCAGCAGCGGGGGGAAGAGCACAGATACGCAGTATTTT. Its protein product is CASSGGKSTDTQYF. The chain recombines TRBV2 with TRBJ2-3; 7 nucleotides line up with TRBD2. With V trimmed by 6 bases and J by 0 bases, 3 bases remained unmatched. The CDR3 is 14 amino acids. Germline assignment: CDR1 SNHLY and CDR2 FYNNEI.

The CDR3 DNA is TGCGCCGGACCCCACAGGGATCAGCCCCAGCATTTT. Translating gives CAGPHRDQPQHF. This chain joins TRBV23-1 and TRBJ1-5, with D perhaps matching TRBD1 (6 bases). TRBV23-1 has ORF status, its function being uncertain. V gave up 11 bases and J gave up 5 bases, with 13 bases separating them. There are 12 residues in the CDR3.

The CDR3 here is CASSQDRAGLNTEAFF. The CDR3 DNA follows: TGCGCCAGCAGCCAAGATCGGGCGGGGTTGAACACTGAAGCTTTCTTT. The chain employs TRBV4-1 and TRBJ1-1; no definite D call. CDR3 size: 16 residues. CDR1 is MGHRA and CDR2 is YSYEKL in the germline V gene. Between the trimmed V and J ends, which lost 0 bases and 0 bases, there was a span of 11 bases.

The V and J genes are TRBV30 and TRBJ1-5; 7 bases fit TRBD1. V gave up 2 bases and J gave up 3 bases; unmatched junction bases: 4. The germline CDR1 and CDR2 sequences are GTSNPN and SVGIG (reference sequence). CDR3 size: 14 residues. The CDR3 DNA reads TGTGCCTGGAGTTCAGGACAGGCCAATCAGCCCCAGCATTTT. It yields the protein CAWSSGQANQPQHF.

The CDR3 DNA reads TGTGCCAGCAGGATACAGGGTAGAAACTATGGCTACACCTTC. Translation: CASRIQGRNYGYTF. The V call is TRBV6-5, the J call TRBJ1-2, with a weak D call TRBD1 (6 bases). The ends were cut back, 6 bases at V and 2 bases at J, with 13 bases in the middle. The CDR3 runs to 14 residues. The germline CDR1 and CDR2 sequences are MNHEY and SVGAGI.

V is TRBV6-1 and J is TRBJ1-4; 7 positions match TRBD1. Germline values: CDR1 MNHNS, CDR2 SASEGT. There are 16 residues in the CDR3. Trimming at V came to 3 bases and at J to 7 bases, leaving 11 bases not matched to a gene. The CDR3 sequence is CASSDGGTVPFEKLFF. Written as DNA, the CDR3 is TGTGCCAGCAGTGACGGCGGGACAGTCCCTTTTGAAAAACTGTTTTTT.

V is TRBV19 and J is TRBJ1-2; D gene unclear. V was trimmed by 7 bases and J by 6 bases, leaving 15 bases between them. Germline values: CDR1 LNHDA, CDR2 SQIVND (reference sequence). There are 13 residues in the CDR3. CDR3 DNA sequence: TGTGCCAGTATTTCCGCGTTCGGGGATGGCTACACCTTC. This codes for CASISAFGDGYTF.

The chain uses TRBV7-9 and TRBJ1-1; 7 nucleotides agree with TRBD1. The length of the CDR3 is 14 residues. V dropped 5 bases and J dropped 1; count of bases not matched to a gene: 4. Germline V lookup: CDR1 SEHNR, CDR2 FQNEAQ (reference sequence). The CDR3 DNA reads TGTGCCAGCAGCGTAGGGACAGAGAACACTGAAGCTTTCTTT. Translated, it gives CASSVGTENTEAFF.

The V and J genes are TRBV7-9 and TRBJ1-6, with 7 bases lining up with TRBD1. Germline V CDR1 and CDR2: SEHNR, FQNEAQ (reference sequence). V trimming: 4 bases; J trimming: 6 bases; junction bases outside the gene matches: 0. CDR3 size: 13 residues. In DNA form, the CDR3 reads TGTGCCAGCAGCTGGGACAGTAATTCACCCCTCCACTTT. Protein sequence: CASSWDSNSPLHF.

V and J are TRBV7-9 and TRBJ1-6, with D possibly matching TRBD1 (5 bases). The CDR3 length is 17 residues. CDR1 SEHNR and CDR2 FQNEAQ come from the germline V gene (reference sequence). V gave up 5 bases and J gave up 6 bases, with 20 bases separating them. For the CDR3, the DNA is TGTGCCAGCAGCGAACTGGGTTATTCAGGGTTTAATTCACCCCTCCACTTT. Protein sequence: CASSELGYSGFNSPLHF. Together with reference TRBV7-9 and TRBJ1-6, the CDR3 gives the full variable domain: DTGVSQNPRHKITKRGQNVTFRCDPISEHNRLYWYRQTLGQGPEFLTYFQNEAQLEKSRLLSDRFSAERPKGSFSTLEIQRTEQGDSAMYLCASSELGYSGFNSPLHFGNGTRLTVT.

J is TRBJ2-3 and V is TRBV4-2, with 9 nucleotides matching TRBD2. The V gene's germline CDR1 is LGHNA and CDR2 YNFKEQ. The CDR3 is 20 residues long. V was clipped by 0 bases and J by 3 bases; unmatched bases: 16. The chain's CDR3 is CASSQDFLRASGVATDTQYF. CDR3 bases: TGTGCCAGCAGCCAAGACTTCTTGCGGGCTAGCGGGGTGGCGACAGATACGCAGTATTTT.

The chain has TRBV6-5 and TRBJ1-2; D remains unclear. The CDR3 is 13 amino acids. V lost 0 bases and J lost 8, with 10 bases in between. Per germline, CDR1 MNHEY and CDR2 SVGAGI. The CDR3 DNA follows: TGTGCCAGCAGTTACTCGTTGCGAAACGGCTACACCTTC. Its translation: CASSYSLRNGYTF.

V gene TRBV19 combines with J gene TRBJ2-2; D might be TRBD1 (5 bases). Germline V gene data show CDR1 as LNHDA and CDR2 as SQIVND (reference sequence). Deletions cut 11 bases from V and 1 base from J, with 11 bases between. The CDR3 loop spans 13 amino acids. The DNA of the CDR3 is TGTGCCTCTACGCAGGGGAACACCGGGGAGCTGTTTTTT. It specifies CASTQGNTGELFF.